This T cell receptor beta chain was profiled in a study of T cells in Graves' hyperthyroidism and ophthalmopathy. Study-level points and caveats: In the blood, most expanded thyroid clonotypes above 0.001 appeared as well. Ophthalmopathy was separated from stable hyperthyroidism by a 13 V-J model.

The CDR3 has 14 amino acids. V lost 8 bases and J lost 1, with 15 bases in between. Germline V gene sequence: CDR1 MNHEY, CDR2 SMNVEV (reference sequence). Notes on this clonotype: Antigen: not known.

Patients were excluded because of uncontrolled infection, other autoimmune disease, pregnancy or lactation. Amplification of TCR beta CDR3 regions was performed using RNA transcripts as template. TCR CDR3 underwent first-round RT-PCR with the HTBI primer set. TCRdb reprocessed the multiplex PCR reads with MiXCR, giving one entry per CDR3 protein. The sample yields approximately 250,000 distinct CDR3 sequences, approximately 25% seen once. The J gene is TRBJ2-7, the V gene TRBV27; D unclear. The sequenced sample was blood. This receptor was obtained from a woman between 35 and 50 years old with Graves' ophthalmopathy. The CDR3 spells CASAPMTASYEQYF. The CDR3 DNA follows: TGTGCCAGCGCTCCCATGACTGCTTCCTACGAGCAGTACTTC.